This TCR beta chain is from a study of CD8 T cells in Susac syndrome (dated by TCRdb to about 2019). In the study overall: Whether CD8+ T cell activation and differentiation in Susac syndrome was antigen driven was tested using repertoire sequencing. Study-level results and caveats: The TCR sequencing and HLA analysis was acknowledged to have included a relatively small number of individuals.

Peripheral blood CD8+ and CD4+ T cells from healthy donors, Susac syndrome patients and multiple sclerosis patients were profiled using high-throughput TCR beta sequencing. The multiple sclerosis controls were treatment-naive patients who had stable or active relapsing-remitting disease and met the revised McDonald criteria. Bulk CD8+ and CD4+ T cells were purified by magnetic negative isolation, whereas CD8+ TEMRA cells were enriched by FACS. Blood was drawn into EDTA tubes, processed within 24 hours, and PBMCs were isolated by density gradient centrifugation. PBMCs intended for TCR sequencing were cryopreserved in liquid nitrogen and thawed later in a water bath at 37 degrees C. A purity of at least 90% was achieved for sorted or isolated CD4+, CD8+ and CD8+ TEMRA cells. RNA was extracted using the RNeasy kit, and about 0.5 to 1 ug of the RNA was reverse transcribed with random hexamers. The immunoSEQ multiplex PCR assay, covering 54 Vbeta and 13 Jbeta segments, was used to amplify TCR beta CDR3 regions. PCR amplification bias was corrected using a synthetic template baseline for primer optimization and computational correction. Turning to the authors' computational methods: Reads were annotated to V, D and J genes according to IMGT and were analyzed with immunoSEQ Analyzer, with only productive sequences retained. Clonality was computed as one minus Shannon entropy normalized by log2 of the number of productive unique sequences. For each patient and control, public and private clones were evaluated within the 100 most prevalent clones. Susac-specific clones were defined as absent from healthy and MS cohorts, some 1,000 published viral clones and other ImmuneACCESS disease sequences. TCRdb's own reprocessing of the public reads used fastp at Q25 and MiXCR and kept productive beta chains. Entries are consolidated by CDR3 protein sequence, retaining the most common genes and DNA. For this entry, the V and J calls and clone size follow TCRdb and not the study's own pipeline. Counted in this sample were some 220,000 distinct CDR3 sequences; about 96% of them appeared once. The ten largest clones take up about 0.088% of the sample.

After removal of 4 bases from V and 4 bases from J, the junction retains 8 bases not matched to a gene. From the cysteine up to the phenylalanine, the CDR3 has a length of 16 residues. Solely the CDR3 DNA is kept, with 48 bases framed from the first base. CDR1 is given as SGHDT and CDR2 as YYEEEE, both from the germline V gene. On this clonotype itself: It lacks a known antigen. Per-base qualities were not stored, and no clone one base away is much larger.

The sequence is built from TRBV5-6 and TRBJ2-1; 10 of the junction bases match TRBD1. The sequence was obtained from a human donor with multiple sclerosis. Sequenced input: CD4+ T cells from PBMCs. The DNA reads TGTGCCAGCAGCGGATCCTTGGGACAGGGGTACAATGAGCAGTTCTTC. This translates into CASSGSLGQGYNEQFF.